What follows are 15 T cell receptor beta chains derived from one specimen sequenced in a study of blood T cell repertoires in COVID-19. Using immunoSEQ multiplex PCR, the repertoire was profiled, and TCRdb retains in-frame clones only, with some absent. This sample has a few hundred thousand clones, with roughly nine tenths found just once. Sequencing was performed on PBMCs or T cells enriched from blood (not recorded which). The receptors come from a man younger than 35 who had recovered from COVID-19.

V usage is TRBV18 and J usage is TRBJ1-4; no clear D. Germline values: CDR1 KGHSH, CDR2 LQKENI. V was clipped by 3 bases and J by 0 bases, with 8 bases between them. This CDR3 has 15 residues. The CDR3 sequence: CASSPGAATNEKLFF. For the CDR3, the DNA is TGTGCCAGCTCACCGGGCGCAGCAACTAATGAAAAACTGTTTTTT.

This chain joins TRBV30 and TRBJ1-1; D is uncertain. CDR3 length: 14 residues. The germline V gene has CDR1 GTSNPN and CDR2 SVGIG (reference sequence). V shed 5 bases and J shed 1 base, with 14 bases lying between them. The CDR3 DNA follows: TGTGCCTGGGGTAGGGAGTCGGGGAACACTGAAGCTTTCTTT. Its protein is CAWGRESGNTEAFF.

The chain couples TRBV7-2 to TRBJ2-3; tentative D call: TRBD2 (6 bases). This CDR3 spans 13 amino acids. Germline loops: CDR1 SGHTA, CDR2 FQGNSA. The germline V and J ends were trimmed by 5 bases and 2 bases, with 8 bases remaining between them. CDR3 nucleotide sequence: TGTGCCAGCAGCCGGGACTCCACAGATACGCAGTATTTT. Its protein is CASSRDSTDTQYF.

The V call is TRBV10-3, the J call TRBJ1-2, with D perhaps TRBD1 (6 bases). The V and J ends lost 3 bases and 7 bases respectively, with 12 bases between them. The germline gives CDR1 ENHRY, CDR2 SYGVKD. The CDR3 is 13 residues long. CDR3 amino acids: CAISDRDTSGYTF. The CDR3 DNA sequence: TGTGCCATCAGTGACCGGGACACTTCTGGCTACACCTTC.

In DNA form, the CDR3 reads TGTGCCAGCTCACTTTATAGGGGGTACGAGCAGTACTTC. Translation gives CASSLYRGYEQYF. The rearrangement joins TRBV18 to TRBJ2-7, with D perhaps TRBD1 (6 bases). Germline loops: CDR1 KGHSH, CDR2 LQKENI. The CDR3 has 13 residues. V lost 4 bases to trimming and J lost 4 bases, with 11 bases between them. The variable domain in full, completed from reference TRBV18 and TRBJ2-7, reads NAGVMQNPRHLVRRRGQEARLRCSPMKGHSHVYWYRQLPEEGLKFMVYLQKENIIDESGMPKERFSAEFPKEGPSILRIQQVVRGDSAAYFCASSLYRGYEQYFGPGTRLTVT.

The chain links TRBV27 to TRBJ2-7, with 10 bases matching TRBD2. V was clipped by 3 bases and J by 5 bases; unmatched bases: 10. Germline assignment: CDR1 MNHEY and CDR2 SMNVEV (reference sequence). The CDR3 runs 16 residues. CDR3 loop: CASSFAAGGLPHEQYF. DNA for the CDR3: TGTGCCAGCAGTTTCGCAGCGGGAGGGCTTCCCCACGAGCAGTACTTC.

This clone came up once. The chain recombines TRBV24-1 with TRBJ2-1, with D hard to call. This CDR3 region has 15 residues. Trimming pared 3 bases from V and 8 bases from J, leaving 16 bases between. Germline V gene lookup returns CDR1 KGHDR and CDR2 SFDVKD. The CDR3 DNA sequence: TGTGCCACCAGTGATCCAACCCGGGTTCCGGATGAGCAGTTCTTC. It specifies CATSDPTRVPDEQFF.

The chain recombines TRBV6-2 or TRBV6-3 with TRBJ1-1; no reliable D call. Trimming removed 6 bases at V and 0 bases at J, with 11 bases between. The CDR3 runs to 14 residues. Germline V gives CDR1 MNHEY, CDR2 SVGEGT. The CDR3 is CASSWHSLNTEAFF. The CDR3 DNA is TGTGCCAGCAGCTGGCACAGCCTGAACACTGAAGCTTTCTTT.

The gene calls are TRBV28 and TRBJ2-5; 7 nucleotides match TRBD1. From germline, CDR1 is MDHEN and CDR2 SYDVKM. V was pared by 6 bases and J by 1 base, with 5 bases of the junction left unmatched. The CDR3 length is 14 residues. Here the CDR3 reads CASSHRGPQETQYF. The CDR3 nucleotides are TGTGCCAGCAGCCACAGGGGTCCCCAAGAGACCCAGTACTTC. Using reference TRBV28 and TRBJ2-5 for the parts outside the CDR3, the full variable domain is DVKVTQSSRYLVKRTGEKVFLECVQDMDHENMFWYRQDPGLGLRLIYFSYDVKMKEKGDIPEGYSVSREKKERFSLILESASTNQTSMYLCASSHRGPQETQYFGPGTRLLVL.

The rearrangement uses TRBV7-3 and TRBJ2-1; 9 nucleotides line up with TRBD2. The CDR3 consists of 13 residues. After removal of 0 bases from V and 15 bases from J, the junction contained 6 bases not matched to a gene. Germline loops: CDR1 SGHTA, CDR2 FQGTGA. The CDR3 reads CASSLTAGLAPFF. The CDR3 bases are TGTGCCAGCAGCTTAACGGCGGGACTAGCTCCGTTCTTC.

This chain joins TRBV5-6 and TRBJ2-7; no firm D call. The CDR3 contains 18 residues. Trimming pared 4 bases from V and 2 bases from J, leaving 25 bases between. CDR1 SGHDT and CDR2 YYEEEE come from the germline V gene. The CDR3 DNA follows: TGTGCCAGCAGCGGCCAGGAAACACAAAACTGGAACCCCTACGAGCAGTACTTC. Protein product: CASSGQETQNWNPYEQYF.

The chain links TRBV7-9 to TRBJ1-2; 10 bases map to TRBD1. Germline CDR1 SEHNR, CDR2 FQNEAQ (reference sequence). The CDR3 consists of 14 residues. The junction had 6 bases not matched to a gene; V was cut back by 5 bases and J by 6 bases. This CDR3 reads CASSLGQGPDGYTF. The DNA for the CDR3 is TGTGCCAGCAGCCTGGGACAGGGGCCCGATGGCTACACCTTC.

J is TRBJ2-7 and V is TRBV30, with a weak D call TRBD1 (6 bases). V was trimmed by 4 bases and J by 7 bases, leaving 14 bases between them. This CDR3 spans 12 amino acids. The germline V gene encodes CDR1 GTSNPN and CDR2 SVGIG (reference sequence). CDR3 protein: CAWTGASGEQYF. CDR3 in DNA: TGTGCCTGGACAGGGGCGTCGGGAGAGCAGTACTTC.

The V and J genes are TRBV24-1 and TRBJ2-3; maybe TRBD1 (6 bases). CDR1 is KGHDR, CDR2 SFDVKD, per germline. The CDR3 is 15 amino acids. Trimming left V 3 bases short and J 0 bases short, with 9 bases between. CDR3 loop: CATSDPRGSTDTQYF. DNA for the CDR3: TGTGCCACCAGTGATCCCAGGGGAAGCACAGATACGCAGTATTTT.

V is TRBV6-5 and J is TRBJ1-1, with D hard to call. V was cut by 11 bases and J by 10 bases, with 20 bases left in between. CDR1 MNHEY and CDR2 SVGAGI come from the germline V gene. The CDR3 runs 12 residues. This CDR3 reads CAVRLDKGVAFF. The CDR3 coding sequence is TGTGCCGTACGGTTGGATAAGGGAGTAGCTTTCTTT.